The 20 T cell receptor beta chains in this list originate from one sample, sequenced in a study of regulatory T cells in long-lasting Graves disease (dated by TCRdb to about 2021). Sample time point, as interpreted from the label and publication: persistent/refractory GD, antithyroid drugs over 5 years with positive TRAb. For both TCR sequencing and RNA sequencing, RNA was extracted from PBMCs in TRIzol. The library came from multiplex PCR. The sequencer was an Illumina HiSeq 4000. CDR3 regions were amplified by Arm-PCR with iRepertoire HTBI primers to construct TCR beta libraries. TCRdb reran the public reads through fastp at Q25 and MiXCR, keeping productive beta chains. Under each unique CDR3 protein, matching rows form one entry showing the most common genes and DNA. The sample table holds roughly 450,000 distinct CDR3 sequences, of which 23% were seen once. The biggest ten clones account for about a quarter of the sample.

This sample comprised peripheral blood mononuclear cells (PBMCs), obtained when the disease was refractory, from a patient treated with antithyroid drugs. These receptors all come from a female donor with Graves disease.

This clonotype has at least ten counts. The chain carries TRBV2 and TRBJ2-7, with D perhaps TRBD2 (6 bases). V was cut by 6 bases and J by 5 bases, with 17 bases left in between. There are 14 residues in the CDR3. Per the germline V gene, CDR1 is SNHLY and CDR2 is FYNNEI. CDR3 in amino acids: CASRLRDLADEQYF. As DNA, the CDR3 is TGTGCCAGCAGGCTCCGGGACTTGGCGGACGAGCAGTACTTC.

The chain has TRBV19 and TRBJ1-6; D unresolved. In germline, CDR1 is LNHDA, CDR2 SQIVND (reference sequence). This CDR3 comprises 18 residues. V lost 5 bases, J lost 5 bases, and 22 bases lay in between. The CDR3, as DNA: TGTGCCAGTAGTCCCCTTTTTGGAGGGTTCGATGATAATTCACCCCTCCACTTT. Its protein is CASSPLFGGFDDNSPLHF.

The V and J genes are TRBV24-1 and TRBJ1-1; 10 nucleotides line up with TRBD1. V was pared by 4 bases and J by 4 bases, with 5 bases of the junction left unmatched. CDR3 length equals 15 residues. Germline values: CDR1 KGHDR, CDR2 SFDVKD. The DNA of the CDR3 is TGTGCCACCAGTGAGGGGGGACAGGGGTCCACTGAAGCTTTCTTT. The encoded protein is CATSEGGQGSTEAFF.

There are many counts of this clonotype. The CDR3 loop reads CASRRQGPANYGYTF. The DNA of the CDR3 is TGTGCCAGCAGACGACAGGGACCAGCTAACTATGGCTACACCTTC. The rearrangement joins TRBV12-3 or TRBV12-4 to TRBJ1-2; 7 positions match TRBD1. With 6 bases clipped from V and 0 bases from J, the junction kept 7 bases outside the gene matches. This CDR3 is built from 15 residues.

This clonotype was counted a few times. The chain joins TRBV27 to TRBJ2-7, with D tentatively TRBD2 (6 bases). Per the germline V gene, CDR1 is MNHEY and CDR2 is SMNVEV (reference sequence). Deletions cut 3 bases from V and 1 base from J, with 10 bases between. The CDR3 contains 14 residues. This CDR3 is CASSFWGGSYEQYF. The CDR3 DNA is TGTGCCAGCAGTTTTTGGGGAGGATCCTACGAGCAGTACTTC.

This clonotype has ten or more counts. The V and J genes are TRBV6-1 and TRBJ1-2; D call uncertain. V was clipped by 8 bases and J by 1 base, with 17 bases between them. The CDR3 contains 15 residues. Germline lookup yields CDR1 MNHNS and CDR2 SASEGT. CDR3 in amino acids: CASLGGRISNYGYTF. In nucleotides, the CDR3 is TGTGCCAGCCTCGGAGGGCGAATAAGTAACTATGGCTACACCTTC.

This rearrangement joins TRBV7-2 to TRBJ2-3; tentatively, D is TRBD1 (6 bases). The CDR3 extends over 15 amino acids. V was clipped by 3 bases and J by 1 base, with 11 bases between them. Germline CDR1 is SGHTA and CDR2 is FQGNSA. The CDR3 nucleotides read TGTGCCAGCAGCTTTTCGCCAGGGGGCACAGATACGCAGTATTTT. The encoded protein is CASSFSPGGTDTQYF.

The rearrangement joins TRBV10-3 to TRBJ2-2, with TRBD1 matching 8 bases. J lost 0 bases, V lost 7 bases, and 7 bases had no gene match. The germline V gene has CDR1 ENHRY and CDR2 SYGVKD. There are 16 residues in the CDR3. CDR3 coding DNA: TGTGCCATCACGGACAGGGCAGCCGCGAACACCGGGGAGCTGTTTTTT. Its protein is CAITDRAAANTGELFF.

CDR3 nucleotides: TGTGCCAGCAGTTACGGGGGACTAGCGGGAGTTCAGGGCTACGAGCAGTACTTC. Residues: CASSYGGLAGVQGYEQYF. V usage is TRBV12-3 or TRBV12-4 and J usage is TRBJ2-7; 14 positions match TRBD2. The CDR3 consists of 18 residues. J lost 3 bases, V lost 4 bases, and 11 bases had no gene match.

This clonotype occurred a few times. In DNA form, the CDR3 reads TGTGCTAGTGGTTTGACGGCCAGTTCCAACACTGAAGCTTTCTTT. This sequence encodes CASGLTASSNTEAFF. The chain employs TRBV12-5 and TRBJ1-1; D unclear. CDR3 size: 15 residues. Germline CDR1 reads LGHNT; CDR2 reads FRNRAP. V lost 2 bases, J lost 2 bases, and 12 bases lay in between.

This clonotype was picked up many times. V gene TRBV2 combines with J gene TRBJ1-5, with D hard to call. With 4 bases removed from V and 5 bases from J, the gap between germline ends came to 12 bases. Germline CDR1 and CDR2: SNHLY and FYNNEI. This CDR3 region has 14 residues. CDR3 coding DNA: TGTGCCAGCAGTGGGCCTTTACCCCATCAGCCCCAGCATTTT. Amino acids: CASSGPLPHQPQHF. The full variable domain, its missing parts supplied by reference TRBV2 and TRBJ1-5, is EPEVTQTPSHQVTQMGQEVILRCVPISNHLYFYWYRQILGQKVEFLVSFYNNEISEKSEIFDDQFSVERPDGSNFTLKIRSTKLEDSAMYFCASSGPLPHQPQHFGDGTRLSIL.

The sample holds many counts of this clonotype. This chain joins TRBV27 and TRBJ2-5; D is unclear. V was clipped by 6 bases and J by 5 bases, with 13 bases between them. The germline V gene has CDR1 MNHEY and CDR2 SMNVEV (reference sequence). CDR3 length equals 13 residues. The CDR3 reads CASRDLNVETQYF. The CDR3 DNA reads TGTGCCAGCAGAGACCTCAATGTGGAGACCCAGTACTTC.

J is TRBJ2-7 and V is TRBV12-3 or TRBV12-4; tentatively, D is TRBD1 (5 bases). Between the trimmed V and J ends, which lost 4 bases and 3 bases, there was a span of 10 bases. This CDR3 has 13 amino acids. CDR3 amino acids: CASSSGISYEQYF. The DNA for the CDR3 is TGTGCCAGCAGTTCAGGGATCAGCTACGAGCAGTACTTC.

In DNA, the CDR3 is TGCAGTGCCTCAACTAGCGGGAGTGTCTACGAGCAGTACTTC. Residues: CSASTSGSVYEQYF. This rearrangement joins TRBV20-1 to TRBJ2-7, with 11 bases identical to TRBD2. V shed 6 bases and J 3 bases; nucleotides not matched to a gene: 7. The CDR3 spans 14 residues. Germline assignment: CDR1 DFQATT and CDR2 SNEGSKA (reference sequence).

The chain links TRBV7-3 to TRBJ2-7; 10 bases are shared with TRBD2. V shed 2 bases and J 3 bases; nucleotides not matched to a gene: 13. CDR1 and CDR2 (germline): SGHTA, FQGTGA. The CDR3 has 18 residues. The CDR3, as DNA: TGTGCCAGCAGCTTACCTCGGCTAGCGGGAGCCTACGACTACGAGCAGTACTTC. This sequence encodes CASSLPRLAGAYDYEQYF.

As concerns this clonotype: Possible read error: a much larger clone is one base away. The CDR3 end shows no conserved phenylalanine or tryptophan, and so a read error is likely. The chain links TRBV6-2 or TRBV6-3 to TRBJ1-2; possibly TRBD1 for D (6 bases). The CDR3 consists of 15 residues. The ends were cut back, 6 bases at V and 6 bases at J, with 20 bases in the middle. The germline CDR1 and CDR2 sequences are MNHEY and SVGEGT. CDR3 sequence reads: CASRADVGGYDGYTS. The CDR3 nucleotides read TGTGCCAGCAGGGCAGACGTAGGGGGATACGATGGCTACACCTCC.

This clonotype was picked up many times. The rearrangement uses TRBV7-9 and TRBJ1-1; no clear D. Trimming took off 3 bases at V and 1 base at J, with 21 bases between the two ends. The V gene's germline CDR1 is SEHNR and CDR2 FQNEAQ (reference sequence). This CDR3 has 18 residues. The DNA of the CDR3 is TGTGCCAGCAGCTTTCCAAGGCGGACTTATTTGGAGAACACTGAAGCTTTCTTT. Translating it yields CASSFPRRTYLENTEAFF.

This clonotype has only a few counts. The rearrangement links TRBV12-3 or TRBV12-4 to TRBJ1-5; D is possibly TRBD1 (5 bases). The CDR3 covers 13 residues. The V and J ends lost 3 bases and 6 bases respectively, with 9 bases between them. CDR3 loop: CASSFGATQPQHF. The DNA for the CDR3 is TGTGCCAGCAGTTTCGGGGCTACTCAGCCCCAGCATTTT.

At least ten counts were recorded for this clonotype. The gene calls are TRBV11-1 and TRBJ2-1, with TRBD2 identical over 14 bases. Germline V gene lookup returns CDR1 SGHAT and CDR2 FQDESV (reference sequence). V dropped 4 bases and J dropped 6; count of bases not matched to a gene: 5. The CDR3 length is 16 residues. CDR3 amino acids: CASSSAGLAGVNEQFF. As DNA, the CDR3 is TGTGCCAGCAGCTCGGCGGGACTAGCGGGAGTCAATGAGCAGTTCTTC.

This clonotype was seen a handful of times. The V and J genes are TRBV6-1 and TRBJ2-1; D is uncertain. The length of the CDR3 is 10 residues. Looked up from germline, CDR1 is MNHNS and CDR2 is SASEGT. Between the trimmed V and J ends, which lost 6 bases and 7 bases, there was a span of 4 bases. The CDR3 bases are TGTGCCAGCAGCAGGAATGAGCAGTTCTTC. Its protein is CASSRNEQFF.